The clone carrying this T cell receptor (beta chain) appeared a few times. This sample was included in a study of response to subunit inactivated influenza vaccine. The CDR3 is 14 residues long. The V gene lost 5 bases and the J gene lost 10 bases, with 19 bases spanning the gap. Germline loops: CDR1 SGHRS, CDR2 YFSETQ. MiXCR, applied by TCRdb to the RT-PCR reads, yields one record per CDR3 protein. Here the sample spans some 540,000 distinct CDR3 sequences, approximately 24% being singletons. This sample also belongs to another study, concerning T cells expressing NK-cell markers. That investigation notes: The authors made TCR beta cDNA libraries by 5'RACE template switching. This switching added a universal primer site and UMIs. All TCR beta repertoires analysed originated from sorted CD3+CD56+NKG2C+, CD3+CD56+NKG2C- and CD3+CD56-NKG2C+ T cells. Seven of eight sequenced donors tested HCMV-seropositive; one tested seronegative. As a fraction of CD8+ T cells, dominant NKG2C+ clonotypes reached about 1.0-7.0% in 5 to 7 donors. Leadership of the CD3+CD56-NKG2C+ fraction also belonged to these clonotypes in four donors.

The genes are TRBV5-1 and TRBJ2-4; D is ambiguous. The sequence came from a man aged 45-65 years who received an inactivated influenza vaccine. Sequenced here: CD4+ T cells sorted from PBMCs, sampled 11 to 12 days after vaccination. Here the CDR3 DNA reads TGCGCCAGCAGTTCCGCCGTACAAATGGGAATTCAGTACTTC. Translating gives CASSSAVQMGIQYF.